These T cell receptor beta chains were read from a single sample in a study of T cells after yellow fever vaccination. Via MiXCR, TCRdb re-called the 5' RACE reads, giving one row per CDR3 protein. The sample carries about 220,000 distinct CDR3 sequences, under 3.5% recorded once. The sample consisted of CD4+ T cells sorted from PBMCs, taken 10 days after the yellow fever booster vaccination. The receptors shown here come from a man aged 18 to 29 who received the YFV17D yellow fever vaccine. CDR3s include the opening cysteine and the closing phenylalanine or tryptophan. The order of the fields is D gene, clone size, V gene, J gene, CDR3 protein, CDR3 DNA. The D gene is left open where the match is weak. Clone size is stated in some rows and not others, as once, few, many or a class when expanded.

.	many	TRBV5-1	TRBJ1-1	CASSLDGAGTEAFF	TGCGCCAGCAGCTTGGATGGGGCGGGCACTGAAGCTTTCTTT
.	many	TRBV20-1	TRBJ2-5	CSARVSAIGTQYF	TGCAGTGCTCGGGTCTCGGCAATAGGGACCCAGTACTTC
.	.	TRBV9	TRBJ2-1	CASSERPDWYNEQFF	TGTGCCAGCAGCGAAAGGCCTGACTGGTACAATGAGCAGTTCTTC
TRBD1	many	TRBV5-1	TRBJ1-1	CASSRDRVEDTEAFF	TGCGCCAGCAGCAGAGACAGGGTCGAGGACACTGAAGCTTTCTTT
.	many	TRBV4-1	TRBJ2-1	CASSQGRAGSVVEQFF	TGCGCCAGCAGCCAAGGTAGGGCAGGGAGTGTAGTTGAGCAGTTCTTC
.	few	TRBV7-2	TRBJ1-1	CASSPRGEWTEAFF	TGTGCCAGCAGCCCCAGGGGAGAGTGGACTGAAGCTTTCTTT
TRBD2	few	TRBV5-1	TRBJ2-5	CASGLVSGGEKTQYF	TGCGCCAGCGGACTCGTTAGCGGGGGGGAAAAGACCCAGTACTTC
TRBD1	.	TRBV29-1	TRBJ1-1	CSVAGQFYTEAFF	TGCAGCGTTGCGGGACAGTTTTACACTGAAGCTTTCTTT
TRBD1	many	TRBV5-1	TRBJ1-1	CASNLGTVNTEAFF	TGCGCCAGCAACCTAGGGACAGTGAACACTGAAGCTTTCTTT
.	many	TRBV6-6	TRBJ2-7	CASSADGPYEQYF	TGTGCCAGCAGCGCGGACGGCCCCTACGAGCAGTACTTC
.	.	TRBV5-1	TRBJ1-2	CASSLDPTGDGYTF	TGCGCCAGCAGCTTGGACCCCACGGGGGATGGCTACACCTTC
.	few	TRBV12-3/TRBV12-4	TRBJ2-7	CASSFSPTPPEQYF	TGTGCCAGCAGTTTCTCCCCAACACCCCCCGAGCAGTACTTC
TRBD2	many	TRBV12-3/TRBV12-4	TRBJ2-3	CASSLEAGAPFAQYF	TGTGCCAGCAGTTTAGAAGCGGGGGCCCCTTTTGCGCAGTATTTT
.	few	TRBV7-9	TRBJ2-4	CASSHTPRGGIQYF	TGTGCCAGCAGCCATACCCCCAGGGGAGGCATTCAGTACTTC
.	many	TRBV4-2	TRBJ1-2	CASSQDDGYTF	TGTGCCAGCAGCCAAGATGATGGCTACACCTTC
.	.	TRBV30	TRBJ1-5	CAWSAHDNQPQHF	TGTGCCTGGAGTGCCCACGATAATCAGCCCCAGCATTTT
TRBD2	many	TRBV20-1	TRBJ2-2	CSARGWGGNTGELFF	TGCAGTGCTAGAGGCTGGGGGGGGAACACCGGGGAGCTGTTTTTT
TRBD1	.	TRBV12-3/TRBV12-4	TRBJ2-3	CASSFVRGRFLGPTDTQYF	TGTGCCAGCAGTTTCGTCAGGGGGCGATTCTTGGGGCCCACAGATACGCAGTATTTT
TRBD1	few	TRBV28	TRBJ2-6	CASSLWGQGTAGANVLTF	TGTGCCAGCAGTTTATGGGGACAGGGGACAGCTGGGGCCAACGTCCTGACTTTC
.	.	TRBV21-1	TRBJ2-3	CASSLWTATSTDTQYF	TGTGCCAGCAGCCTCTGGACAGCCACTAGCACAGATACGCAGTATTTT
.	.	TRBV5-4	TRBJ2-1	CASSSQDNEQFF	TGTGCCAGCAGCTCACAGGACAATGAGCAGTTCTTC
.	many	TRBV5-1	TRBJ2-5	CASSVLGDQETQYF	TGCGCCAGCTCGGTCCTGGGGGACCAAGAGACCCAGTACTTC
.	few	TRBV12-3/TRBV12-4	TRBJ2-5	CASSLWAEETQYF	TGTGCCAGCAGTTTATGGGCAGAAGAGACCCAGTACTTC
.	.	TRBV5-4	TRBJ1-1	CASSLFQGRAEAFF	TGTGCCAGCAGCTTGTTTCAAGGCAGGGCTGAAGCTTTCTTT
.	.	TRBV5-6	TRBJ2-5	CASSFDPGLQGETQYF	TGTGCCAGCAGCTTTGACCCCGGGCTGCAAGGGGAGACCCAGTACTTC
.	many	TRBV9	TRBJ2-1	CASSVNTGNEQFF	TGTGCCAGCAGCGTAAACACAGGGAATGAGCAGTTCTTC
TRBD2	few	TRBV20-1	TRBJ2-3	CSASGSGGNTDTQYF	TGCAGTGCATCGGGTAGCGGGGGAAACACAGATACGCAGTATTTT
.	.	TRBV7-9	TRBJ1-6	CASTPGGSYNSPLHF	TGTGCCAGCACCCCCGGGGGCTCCTATAATTCACCCCTCCACTTT
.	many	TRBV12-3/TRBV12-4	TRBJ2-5	CASSYSGSQETQYF	TGTGCCAGCAGTTACTCGGGGAGTCAAGAGACCCAGTACTTC
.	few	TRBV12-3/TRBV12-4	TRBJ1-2	CASSWSSARDVNYGYTF	TGTGCCAGCAGTTGGAGTTCGGCGAGAGACGTTAACTATGGCTACACCTTC
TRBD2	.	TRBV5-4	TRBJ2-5	CASSLDSGAGETQSF	TGTGCCAGCAGCTTGGACAGCGGGGCCGGAGAGACCCAGTCCTTC
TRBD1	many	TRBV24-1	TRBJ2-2	CATSDPGGAAGELFF	TGTGCCACCAGTGATCCAGGGGGCGCCGCCGGGGAGCTGTTTTTT